This TCR beta chain was identified during a study of shared clonotypes between healthy human individuals. A word on this clone: This CDR3 is also generated by other DNA sequences in the sample.

Data came from immunoSEQ multiplex PCR; TCRdb stores just in-frame clones and leaves some out. The sample has hundreds of thousands of clones; almost 97% are singletons. Germline V gene lookup returns CDR1 SGHTA and CDR2 FQGNSA. This CDR3 spans 13 amino acids. V was cut by 2 bases and J by 8 bases, with 10 bases left in between. The clonotype originates from a woman under 40 in good health. The genes are TRBV7-2 and TRBJ1-3, with D uncertain. The sample comprised naive CD4+ T cells sorted from blood. Subset noted: CD45RA+ positively selected. The CDR3 reads CASSLFSADTIYF. The CDR3 coding sequence is TGTGCCAGCAGCTTATTCTCCGCGGACACCATATATTTT.